This T cell receptor (beta chain) was recovered during a study of T cells in Graves' hyperthyroidism and ophthalmopathy. Study findings and constraints: Researchers found most expanded thyroid clonotypes above 0.001 in blood as well.

The CDR3 loop spans 19 amino acids. Trimming removed 4 bases from V and 4 bases from J; junction bases left unmatched: 18. Germline CDR1 MDHEN, CDR2 SYDVKM. TCR beta CDR3 regions were amplified from RNA transcripts. TCR CDR3 regions were first amplified by RT-PCR with HTBI primers. TCRdb passed the multiplex PCR reads through MiXCR, listing each CDR3 protein once. Of some 600,000 distinct CDR3 sequences detected, approximately 15% appear once; the ten largest clones hold roughly 5.7%. On this clonotype: Its target is not known.

V is TRBV28 and J is TRBJ1-3, with 8 nucleotides matching TRBD1. The source of this sequence is a woman in her 30s with Graves' hyperthyroidism that later progressed to Graves' ophthalmopathy. What was sequenced was blood. As DNA, the CDR3 is TGTGCCAGCAGTTCCCCCACTAGGACAGGGCGACTGGTGGGAAACACCATATATTTT. It is translated as CASSSPTRTGRLVGNTIYF.